Shown below are 14 T cell receptor beta chains from a single sample sequenced in a study of blood T cell repertoires in COVID-19. The table came from immunoSEQ multiplex PCR; TCRdb's copy has only in-frame clones and leaves some out. The repertoire includes roughly 150,000 clones, 84% of them detected once, and approximately 8% sits in the top ten. Source material: PBMCs or T cells enriched from blood (not recorded which). Receptor source: a woman aged 45-65 years who had recovered from COVID-19.

Only a few counts were recorded for this clone. The rearrangement joins TRBV5-6 to TRBJ1-2, with a possible D match to TRBD1 (5 bases). Trimming stripped 7 bases from V and 4 bases from J, with 14 bases between. The CDR3 totals 13 residues. Germline assignment: CDR1 SGHDT and CDR2 YYEEEE. Written as DNA, the CDR3 is TGTGCCAGCCGTTACCCAGGGTCCTATGGCTACACCTTC. The encoded protein is CASRYPGSYGYTF.

The rearrangement joins TRBV5-6 to TRBJ2-2, with 9 bases that match TRBD1. J was trimmed by 4 bases and V by 3 bases; bases with no gene match: 4. Germline V CDR1 and CDR2: SGHDT, YYEEEE. CDR3 length: 15 amino acids. In DNA, the CDR3 is TGTGCCAGCAGCTGGGGACAGGGCCCCACCGGGGAGCTGTTTTTT. Translating it yields CASSWGQGPTGELFF. The entire variable domain, with the rest obtained from reference TRBV5-6 and TRBJ2-2, is as follows: DAGVTQSPTHLIKTRGQQVTLRCSPKSGHDTVSWYQQALGQGPQFIFQYYEEEERQRGNFPDRFSGHQFPNYSSELNVNALLLGDSALYLCASSWGQGPTGELFFGEGSRLTVL.

This chain uses TRBV28 with TRBJ1-5, with unresolved D. CDR1 and CDR2 from the germline V gene are MDHEN and SYDVKM. V was trimmed by 5 bases and J by 5 bases, leaving 4 bases between them. This CDR3 comprises 11 residues. CDR3 nucleotide sequence: TGTGCCAGCAGTGGAGATCAGCCCCAGCATTTT. Protein: CASSGDQPQHF.

This chain links TRBV3-1 (or the pseudogene TRBV3-2) with TRBJ2-5, with no clear D. Trimming left V 0 bases short and J 5 bases short, with 10 bases between. There are 14 residues in the CDR3. The V gene's germline CDR1 is LGHDT and CDR2 YNNKEL (reference sequence). The CDR3 sequence is CASSQDGPWETQYF. In DNA form, the CDR3 reads TGTGCCAGCAGCCAAGATGGGCCGTGGGAGACCCAGTACTTC.

This clone was observed once. The DNA for the CDR3 is TGTGCCAGTAGAGGGGGTCGGGACAGGGGAAACGGCTACACCTTC. Translated, it gives CASRGGRDRGNGYTF. This chain connects TRBV19 to TRBJ1-2, with 10 bases aligning to TRBD1. The V segment lost 6 bases and the J segment 8 bases; nucleotides outside the gene matches: 12. CDR3 size: 15 residues. CDR1 is LNHDA, CDR2 SQIVND, per germline (reference sequence).

The chain combines TRBV28 with TRBJ2-7; 8 bases line up with TRBD2. Germline V gene data show CDR1 as MDHEN and CDR2 as SYDVKM. V trimming: 7 bases; J trimming: 3 bases; junction bases outside the gene matches: 8. This CDR3 is built from 14 residues. The CDR3 here is CASTLSGGLYEQYF. The CDR3 region has the DNA TGTGCCAGCACCCTCTCGGGGGGGCTCTACGAGCAGTACTTC.

CDR3 DNA: TGTGCCAGCAGCCCAGCGGGGGGAGGGACAGATACGCAGTATTTT. Translated: CASSPAGGGTDTQYF. This rearrangement joins TRBV7-2 to TRBJ2-3; 9 bases fit TRBD2. Germline trimming cut 5 bases from V and 3 bases from J; bases unmatched to any gene: 6. Germline lookup yields CDR1 SGHTA and CDR2 FQGNSA. This CDR3 contains 15 residues.

The V gene is TRBV9, the J gene TRBJ2-1, with D perhaps matching TRBD2 (6 bases). The CDR3 contains 11 residues. Between the trimmed V and J ends, which lost 2 bases and 10 bases, there was a span of 7 bases. CDR1 SGDLS and CDR2 YYNGEE come from the germline V gene. CDR3 loop: CASSVGSEQFF. The CDR3 coding sequence is TGTGCCAGCAGCGTCGGGAGCGAGCAGTTCTTC.

This rearrangement joins TRBV19 to TRBJ1-2, with 10 positions matching TRBD1. Losses at the gene ends were 4 bases for V and 4 bases for J; bases not matched to a gene: 6. The germline gives CDR1 LNHDA, CDR2 SQIVND (reference sequence). This CDR3 contains 15 residues. CDR3 amino acids: CASSTTTGGSYGYTF. In DNA, the CDR3 is TGTGCCAGTAGTACCACGACAGGGGGCTCCTATGGCTACACCTTC.

At least ten counts were recorded for this clone. The chain links TRBV27 to TRBJ1-3; D call uncertain. Germline-derived CDR1 and CDR2 are MNHEY and SMNVEV (reference sequence). The CDR3 is 15 amino acids. V gave up 4 bases and J gave up 8 bases, with 18 bases separating them. DNA for the CDR3: TGTGCCAGCAGTTCTCGACGGAGCAAGGTGCACACCATATATTTT. Protein product: CASSSRRSKVHTIYF.

V is TRBV6-5 and J is TRBJ1-1; tentative D call: TRBD1 (5 bases). The CDR3 runs 15 residues. Germline lookup yields CDR1 MNHEY and CDR2 SVGAGI. V was shortened by 5 bases and J by 3 bases, with 16 bases between the two germline ends. The CDR3 DNA reads TGTGCCAGCAGTCCCTTGGGGGGGAGGGACACTGAAGCTTTCTTT. Translation gives CASSPLGGRDTEAFF.

V and J are TRBV9 and TRBJ1-5; TRBD1 is a possible D gene (6 bases). The CDR3 extends over 14 amino acids. V gave up 4 bases and J gave up 4 bases, with 12 bases separating them. Germline V gene sequence: CDR1 SGDLS, CDR2 YYNGEE. CDR3 sequence: CASSQGIGNQPQHF. The CDR3 DNA is TGTGCCAGCAGCCAGGGGATTGGGAATCAGCCCCAGCATTTT.

V and J are TRBV7-2 and TRBJ2-6; D perhaps matches TRBD2 (5 bases). V was cut by 5 bases and J by 1 base, with 9 bases left in between. This CDR3 has 15 amino acids. Germline assignment: CDR1 SGHTA and CDR2 FQGNSA. CDR3: CASSPAGSGANVLTF. In DNA, the CDR3 is TGTGCCAGCAGCCCCGCGGGTTCTGGGGCCAACGTCCTGACTTTC.

This clone came up a few times. V is TRBV7-2 and J is TRBJ1-2; 7 nucleotides align to TRBD1. This CDR3 has 15 amino acids. The V gene end was trimmed by 2 bases and the J gene end by 4 bases; junction bases not matched to a gene: 7. From germline, CDR1 is SGHTA and CDR2 FQGNSA. The CDR3 nucleotides are TGTGCCAGCAGCTTAAATCCCCAGGGGGGCTATGGCTACACCTTC. Translation: CASSLNPQGGYGYTF.